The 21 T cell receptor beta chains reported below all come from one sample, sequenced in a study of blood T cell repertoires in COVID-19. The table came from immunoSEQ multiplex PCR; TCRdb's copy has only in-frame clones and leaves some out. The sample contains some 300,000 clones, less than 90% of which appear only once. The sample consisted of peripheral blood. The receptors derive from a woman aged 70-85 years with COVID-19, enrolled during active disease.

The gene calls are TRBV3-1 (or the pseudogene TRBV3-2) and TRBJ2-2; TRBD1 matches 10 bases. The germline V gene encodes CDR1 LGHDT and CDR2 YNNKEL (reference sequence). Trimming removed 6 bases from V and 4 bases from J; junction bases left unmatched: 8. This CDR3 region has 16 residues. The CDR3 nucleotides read TGTGCCAGCAGTCTGAGGACAGGGGGGAGCACCGGGGAGCTGTTTTTT. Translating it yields CASSLRTGGSTGELFF.

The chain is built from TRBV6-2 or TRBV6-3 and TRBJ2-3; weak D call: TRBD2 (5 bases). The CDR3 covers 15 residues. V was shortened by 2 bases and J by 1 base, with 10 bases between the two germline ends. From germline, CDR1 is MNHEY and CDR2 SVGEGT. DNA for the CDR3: TGTGCCAGCAGTTACACTAGTGAGGGCACAGATACGCAGTATTTT. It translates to CASSYTSEGTDTQYF.

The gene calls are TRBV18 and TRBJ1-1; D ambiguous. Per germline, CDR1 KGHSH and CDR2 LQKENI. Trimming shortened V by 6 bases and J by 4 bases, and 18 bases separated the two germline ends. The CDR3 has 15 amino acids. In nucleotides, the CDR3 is TGTGCCAGCTCCCAACCAATCGGGGTGGGCACTGAAGCTTTCTTT. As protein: CASSQPIGVGTEAFF.

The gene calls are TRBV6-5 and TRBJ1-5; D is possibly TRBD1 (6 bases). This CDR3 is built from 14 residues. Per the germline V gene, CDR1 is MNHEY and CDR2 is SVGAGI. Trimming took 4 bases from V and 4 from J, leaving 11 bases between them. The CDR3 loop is CASSSEQGNQPQHF. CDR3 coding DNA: TGTGCCAGCAGTTCCGAGCAGGGGAATCAGCCCCAGCATTTT.

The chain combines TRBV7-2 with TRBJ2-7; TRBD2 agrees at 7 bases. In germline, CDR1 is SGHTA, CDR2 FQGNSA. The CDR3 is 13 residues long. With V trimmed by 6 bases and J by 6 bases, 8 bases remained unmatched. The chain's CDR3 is CASRQTREGEQYF. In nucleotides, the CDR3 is TGTGCCAGCAGACAAACCAGGGAGGGCGAGCAGTACTTC.

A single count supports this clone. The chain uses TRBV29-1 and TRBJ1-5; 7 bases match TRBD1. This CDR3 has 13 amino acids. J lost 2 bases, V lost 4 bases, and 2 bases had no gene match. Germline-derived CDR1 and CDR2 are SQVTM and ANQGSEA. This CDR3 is CSVGGTGNQPQHF. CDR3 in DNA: TGCAGCGTTGGAGGGACAGGCAATCAGCCCCAGCATTTT.

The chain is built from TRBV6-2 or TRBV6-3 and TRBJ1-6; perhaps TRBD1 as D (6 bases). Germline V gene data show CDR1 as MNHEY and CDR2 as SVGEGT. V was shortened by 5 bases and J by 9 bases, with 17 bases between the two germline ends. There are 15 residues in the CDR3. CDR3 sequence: CASSPGTGPRSPLHF. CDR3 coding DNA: TGTGCCAGCAGTCCAGGTACAGGGCCCCGTTCACCCCTCCACTTT.

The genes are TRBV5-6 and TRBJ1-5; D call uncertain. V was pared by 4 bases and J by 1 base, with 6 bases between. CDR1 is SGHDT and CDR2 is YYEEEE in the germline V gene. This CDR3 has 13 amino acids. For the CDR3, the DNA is TGTGCCAGCAGCCGTTCGAGCAATCAGCCCCAGCATTTT. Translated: CASSRSSNQPQHF. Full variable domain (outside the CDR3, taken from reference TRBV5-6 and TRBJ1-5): DAGVTQSPTHLIKTRGQQVTLRCSPKSGHDTVSWYQQALGQGPQFIFQYYEEEERQRGNFPDRFSGHQFPNYSSELNVNALLLGDSALYLCASSRSSNQPQHFGDGTRLSIL.

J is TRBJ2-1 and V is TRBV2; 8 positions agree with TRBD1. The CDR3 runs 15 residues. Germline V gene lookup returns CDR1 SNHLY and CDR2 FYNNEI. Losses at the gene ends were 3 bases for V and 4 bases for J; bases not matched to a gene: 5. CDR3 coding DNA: TGTGCCAGCAGTGACGGGACAGGCTTTTACAATGAGCAGTTCTTC. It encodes CASSDGTGFYNEQFF.

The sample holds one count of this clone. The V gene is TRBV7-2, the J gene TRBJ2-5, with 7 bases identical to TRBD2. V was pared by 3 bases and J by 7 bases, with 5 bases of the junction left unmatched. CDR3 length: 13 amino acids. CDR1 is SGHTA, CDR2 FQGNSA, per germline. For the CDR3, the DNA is TGTGCCAGCAGCTTCATCTGGGGGGGGACCCAGTACTTC. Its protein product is CASSFIWGGTQYF.

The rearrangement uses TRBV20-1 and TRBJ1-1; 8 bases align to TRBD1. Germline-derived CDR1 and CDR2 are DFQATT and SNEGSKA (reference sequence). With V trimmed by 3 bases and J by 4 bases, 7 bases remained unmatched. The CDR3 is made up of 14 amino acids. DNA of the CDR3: TGCAGTGCTAGTATTCAGGGGGCTGGCACTGAAGCTTTCTTT. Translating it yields CSASIQGAGTEAFF.

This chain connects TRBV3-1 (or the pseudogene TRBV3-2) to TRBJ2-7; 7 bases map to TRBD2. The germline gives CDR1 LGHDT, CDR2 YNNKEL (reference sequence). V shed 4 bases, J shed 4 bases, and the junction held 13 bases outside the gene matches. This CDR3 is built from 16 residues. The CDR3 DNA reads TGTGCCAGCAGCCCACTTCGGCTGGGACTACCTTACGAGCAGTACTTC. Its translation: CASSPLRLGLPYEQYF.

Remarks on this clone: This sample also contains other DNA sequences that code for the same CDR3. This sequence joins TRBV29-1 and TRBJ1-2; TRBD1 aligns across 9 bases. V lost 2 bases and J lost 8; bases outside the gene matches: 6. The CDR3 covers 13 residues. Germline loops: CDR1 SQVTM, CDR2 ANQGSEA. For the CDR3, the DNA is TGCAGCGTTGAACGGGACAGGGCCAGGGGCTACACCTTC. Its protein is CSVERDRARGYTF. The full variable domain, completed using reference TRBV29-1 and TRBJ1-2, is SAVISQKPSRDICQRGTSLTIQCQVDSQVTMMFWYRQQPGQSLTLIATANQGSEATYESGFVIDKFPISRPNLTFSTLTVSNMSPEDSSIYLCSVERDRARGYTFGSGTRLTVV.

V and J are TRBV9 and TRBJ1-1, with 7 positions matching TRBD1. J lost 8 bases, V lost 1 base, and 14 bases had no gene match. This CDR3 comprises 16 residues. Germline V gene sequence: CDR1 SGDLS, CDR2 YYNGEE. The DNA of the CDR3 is TGTGCCAGCAGCGTAAGTGGGACAGCCTTTGGGTCGGAAGCTTTCTTT. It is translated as CASSVSGTAFGSEAFF.

CDR3 in DNA: TGCGCCAGCAGCTTGGGGAGGGTGGATGCTGAAGCTTTCTTT. This translates into CASSLGRVDAEAFF. The rearrangement joins TRBV5-1 to TRBJ1-1; D is unclear. The CDR3 is 14 amino acids. V was cut by 0 bases and J by 6 bases, with 12 bases left in between. Germline CDR1 is SGHRS and CDR2 is YFSETQ.

CDR3 sequence: CASSLVEAGPTEAFF. CDR3 DNA: TGTGCCAGCAGCTTGGTCGAGGCAGGGCCGACTGAAGCTTTCTTT. The chain recombines TRBV5-8 with TRBJ1-1, with D maybe TRBD1 (5 bases). The ends were cut back, 0 bases at V and 5 bases at J, with 14 bases in the middle. The length of the CDR3 is 15 residues. Germline assignment: CDR1 SGHTS and CDR2 YDEGEE.

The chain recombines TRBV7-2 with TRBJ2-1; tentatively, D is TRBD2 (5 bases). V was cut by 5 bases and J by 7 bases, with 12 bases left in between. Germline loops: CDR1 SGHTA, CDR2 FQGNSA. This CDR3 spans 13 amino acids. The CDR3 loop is CASSPSPGNEQFF. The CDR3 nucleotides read TGTGCCAGCAGCCCGAGCCCGGGAAATGAGCAGTTCTTC.

CDR3 in DNA: TGCAGCGTTCCAAACCCGGGGGGAGTCCTCAATCAGCCCCAGCATTTT. Translated, it gives CSVPNPGGVLNQPQHF. The V call is TRBV29-1, the J call TRBJ1-5; tentative D call: TRBD1 (5 bases). This CDR3 is 16 amino acids long. Trimming took 5 bases from V and 3 from J, leaving 20 bases between them. Germline-derived CDR1 and CDR2 are SQVTM and ANQGSEA.

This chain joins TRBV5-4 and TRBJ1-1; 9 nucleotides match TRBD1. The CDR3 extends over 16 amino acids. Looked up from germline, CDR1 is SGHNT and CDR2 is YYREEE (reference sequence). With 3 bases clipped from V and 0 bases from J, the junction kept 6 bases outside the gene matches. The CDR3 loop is CASSSGQGRMNTEAFF. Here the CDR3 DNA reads TGTGCCAGCAGCTCGGGACAGGGAAGGATGAACACTGAAGCTTTCTTT.

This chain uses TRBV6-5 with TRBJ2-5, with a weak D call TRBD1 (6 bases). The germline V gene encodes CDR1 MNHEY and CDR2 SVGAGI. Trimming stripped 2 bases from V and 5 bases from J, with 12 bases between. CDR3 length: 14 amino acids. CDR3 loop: CASSYSRGFETQYF. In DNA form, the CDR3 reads TGTGCCAGCAGTTACAGCAGGGGCTTTGAGACCCAGTACTTC.

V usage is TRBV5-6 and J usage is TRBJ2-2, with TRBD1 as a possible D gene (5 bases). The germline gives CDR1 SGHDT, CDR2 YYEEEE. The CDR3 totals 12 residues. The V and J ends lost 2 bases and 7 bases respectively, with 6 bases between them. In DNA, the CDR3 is TGTGCCAGCAGCTTAAGGGGCGGGGAGCTGTTTTTT. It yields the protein CASSLRGGELFF.